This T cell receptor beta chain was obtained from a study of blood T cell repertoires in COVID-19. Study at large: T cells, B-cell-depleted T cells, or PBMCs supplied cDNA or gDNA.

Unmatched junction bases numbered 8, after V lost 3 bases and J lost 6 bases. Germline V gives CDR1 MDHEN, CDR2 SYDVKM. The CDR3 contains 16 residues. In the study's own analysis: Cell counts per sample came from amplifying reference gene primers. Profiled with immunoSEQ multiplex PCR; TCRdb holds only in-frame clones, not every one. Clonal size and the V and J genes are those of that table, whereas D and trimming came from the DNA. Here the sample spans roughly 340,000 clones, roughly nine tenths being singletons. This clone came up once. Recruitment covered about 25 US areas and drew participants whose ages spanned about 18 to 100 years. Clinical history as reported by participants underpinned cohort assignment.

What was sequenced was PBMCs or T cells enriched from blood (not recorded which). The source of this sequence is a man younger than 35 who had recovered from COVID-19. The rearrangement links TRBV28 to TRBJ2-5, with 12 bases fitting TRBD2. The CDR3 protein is CASSFSLAGGPQTQYF. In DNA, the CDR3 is TGTGCCAGCAGTTTTTCCCTAGCGGGAGGGCCGCAGACCCAGTACTTC.